This T cell receptor beta chain is drawn from a study of control samples from healthy donors and cancer patients. V was pared by 0 bases and J by 6 bases, with 14 bases between. The CDR3 is made up of 15 amino acids. Germline V gives CDR1 SGHTA, CDR2 FQGTGA. This clone was detected only a few times. Using immunoSEQ multiplex PCR, the repertoire was profiled, and TCRdb retains in-frame clones only, with some absent. The data show 75,000 to 90,000 clones, with approximately 86% seen just once and around 20% held by the top ten. The TCR sequence derives from a man younger than 40 in good health. The J gene is TRBJ1-1, the V gene TRBV7-3; weak D call: TRBD1 (5 bases). Sequencing input: blood. Written as DNA, the CDR3 is TGTGCCAGCAGCTTAACCGGGGGGGTGATGTCTGAAGCTTTCTTT. Translating gives CASSLTGGVMSEAFF.